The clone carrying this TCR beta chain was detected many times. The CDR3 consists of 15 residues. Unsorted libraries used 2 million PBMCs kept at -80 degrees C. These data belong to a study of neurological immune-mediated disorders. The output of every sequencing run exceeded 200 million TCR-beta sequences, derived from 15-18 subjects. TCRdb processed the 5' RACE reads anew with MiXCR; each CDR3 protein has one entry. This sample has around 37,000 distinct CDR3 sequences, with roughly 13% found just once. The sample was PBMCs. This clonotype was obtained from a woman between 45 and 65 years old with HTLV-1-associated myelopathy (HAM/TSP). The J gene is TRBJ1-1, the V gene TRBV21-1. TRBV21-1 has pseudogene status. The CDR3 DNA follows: TGTGCCAGCAGCAAAGGTTCCAGAGGAGCCACTGAAGCTTTCTTT. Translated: CASSKGSRGATEAFF.